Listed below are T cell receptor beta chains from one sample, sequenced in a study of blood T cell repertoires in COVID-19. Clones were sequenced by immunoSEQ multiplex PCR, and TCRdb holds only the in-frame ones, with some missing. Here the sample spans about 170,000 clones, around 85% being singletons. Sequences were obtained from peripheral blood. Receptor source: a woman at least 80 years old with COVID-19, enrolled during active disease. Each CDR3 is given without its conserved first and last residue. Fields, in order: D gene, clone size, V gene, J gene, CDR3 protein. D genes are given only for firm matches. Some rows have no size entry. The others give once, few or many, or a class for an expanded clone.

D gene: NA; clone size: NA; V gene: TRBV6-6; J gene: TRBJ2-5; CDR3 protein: ASGGTETQY
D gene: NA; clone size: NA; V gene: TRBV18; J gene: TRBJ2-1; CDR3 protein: ASSPGGDSYNEQF
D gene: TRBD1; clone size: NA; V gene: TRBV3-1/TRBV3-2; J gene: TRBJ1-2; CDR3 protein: ASSRRDSRNYGYT
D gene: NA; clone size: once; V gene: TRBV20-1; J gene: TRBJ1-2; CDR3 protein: SASDPGTPHGYT
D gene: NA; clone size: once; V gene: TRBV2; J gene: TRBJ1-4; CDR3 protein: ASSRDTTNEKLF
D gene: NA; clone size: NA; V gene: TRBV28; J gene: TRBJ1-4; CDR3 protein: ATGPTNEKLF
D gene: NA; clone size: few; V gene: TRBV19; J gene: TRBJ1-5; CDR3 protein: ATRPWTGNQPQH
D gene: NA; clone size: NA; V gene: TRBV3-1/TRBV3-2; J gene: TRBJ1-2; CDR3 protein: ASSQEVRNYGYT
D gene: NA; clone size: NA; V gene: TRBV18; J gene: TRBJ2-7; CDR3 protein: ASSPVTGSSYEQY
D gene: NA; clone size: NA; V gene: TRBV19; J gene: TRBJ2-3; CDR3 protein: ASSIRREQRGTDTQY
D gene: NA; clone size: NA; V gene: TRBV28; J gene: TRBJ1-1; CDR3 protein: ASSNGMNTEAF
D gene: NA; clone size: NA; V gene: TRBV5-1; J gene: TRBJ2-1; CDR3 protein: ASSDLSGNNEQF
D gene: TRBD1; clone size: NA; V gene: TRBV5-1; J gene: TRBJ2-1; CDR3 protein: ASSSGTGEYNEQF
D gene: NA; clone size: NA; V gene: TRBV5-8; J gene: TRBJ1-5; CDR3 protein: ASSRAFTGSNQPQH
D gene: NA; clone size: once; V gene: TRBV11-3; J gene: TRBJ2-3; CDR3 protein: ASSGQASTDTQY
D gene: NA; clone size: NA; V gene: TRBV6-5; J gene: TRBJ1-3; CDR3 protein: ASRAGHSAGNTIY
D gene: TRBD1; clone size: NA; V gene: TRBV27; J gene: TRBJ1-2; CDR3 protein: ASSLSRDRDRYGYT
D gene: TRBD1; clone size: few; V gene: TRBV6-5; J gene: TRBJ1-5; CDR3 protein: ASRTGGGSNQPQH
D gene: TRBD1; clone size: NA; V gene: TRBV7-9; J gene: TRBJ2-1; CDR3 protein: ASSLWGQNEQF
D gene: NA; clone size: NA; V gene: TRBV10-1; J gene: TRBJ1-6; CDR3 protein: ASRCLNNSPLH
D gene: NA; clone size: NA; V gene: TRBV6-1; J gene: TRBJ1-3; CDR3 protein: ASSEAGAVRGSGNTIY
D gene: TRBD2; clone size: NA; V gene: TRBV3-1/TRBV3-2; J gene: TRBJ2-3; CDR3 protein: ATGRVSTDTQY
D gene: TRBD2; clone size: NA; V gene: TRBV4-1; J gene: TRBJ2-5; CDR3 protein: ASSSRGGQETQY
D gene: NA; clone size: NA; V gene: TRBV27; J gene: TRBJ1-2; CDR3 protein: ASSPWGEGRGYGYT
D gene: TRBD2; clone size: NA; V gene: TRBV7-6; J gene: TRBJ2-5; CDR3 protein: ASNRGASGGGTQY
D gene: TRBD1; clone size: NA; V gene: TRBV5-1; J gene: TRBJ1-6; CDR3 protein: ASSLESTGIGSPLH
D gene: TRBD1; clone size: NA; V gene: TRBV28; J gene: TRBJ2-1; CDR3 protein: ASIPGTDYNEQF
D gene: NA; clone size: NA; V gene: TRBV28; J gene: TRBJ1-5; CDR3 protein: ASSRNNRNQPQH
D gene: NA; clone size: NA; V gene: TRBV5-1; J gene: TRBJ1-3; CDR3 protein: ASSLNSHSGNTIY